The rows below give T cell receptor beta chains drawn from one sample of a study of yellow fever vaccine responses in identical twins. Via MiXCR, TCRdb re-called the RT-PCR reads, giving one row per CDR3 protein. The data contain approximately 10,000 distinct CDR3 sequences, 77% of them singletons. The sequences come from T cells from blood (PBMCs), unsorted or a sorted subset (not recorded which), collected before or after yellow fever vaccination (not recorded which). These receptors originate from a woman younger than 35 who received the yellow fever vaccine. CDR3s include the opening cysteine and the closing phenylalanine or tryptophan. D genes are given only for firm matches. Not every row has a clone size; where given, it reads once, few, many or a size class.

v_call: TRBV20-1
cdr3_length: 12
j_call: TRBJ1-1
d_call: -
clone_size: once
cdr3_aa: CSAKAATTEAFF
cdr3_nt: TGCAGTGCTAAGGCCGCTACCACTGAAGCTTTCTTT

v_call: TRBV19
cdr3_length: 15
j_call: TRBJ1-5
d_call: -
clone_size: -
cdr3_aa: CASSRYVGRTQPQHF
cdr3_nt: TGTGCCAGTAGTCGATACGTAGGGCGGACCCAGCCCCAGCATTTT

v_call: TRBV18
cdr3_length: 15
j_call: TRBJ2-5
d_call: -
clone_size: -
cdr3_aa: CASSLSSGAQETQYF
cdr3_nt: TGTGCCAGCTCACTGTCCTCGGGGGCGCAGGAGACCCAGTACTTC

v_call: TRBV11-1
cdr3_length: 16
j_call: TRBJ2-1
d_call: -
clone_size: -
cdr3_aa: CASSLARASSYNEQFF
cdr3_nt: TGTGCCAGCAGCTTAGCGAGAGCCAGCTCCTACAATGAGCAGTTCTTC

v_call: TRBV2
cdr3_length: 13
j_call: TRBJ2-7
d_call: -
clone_size: -
cdr3_aa: CASSVAGTYEQYF
cdr3_nt: TGTGCCAGCAGTGTTGCAGGAACCTACGAGCAGTACTTC

v_call: TRBV4-1
cdr3_length: 14
j_call: TRBJ2-5
d_call: TRBD2
clone_size: -
cdr3_aa: CASSLRLASETQYF
cdr3_nt: TGCGCCAGCAGCCTTCGACTAGCCTCTGAGACCCAGTACTTC

v_call: TRBV29-1
cdr3_length: 12
j_call: TRBJ1-1
d_call: -
clone_size: -
cdr3_aa: CSVALQGTEAFF
cdr3_nt: TGCAGCGTTGCGCTCCAGGGGACTGAAGCTTTCTTT

v_call: TRBV11-3
cdr3_length: 14
j_call: TRBJ1-1
d_call: -
clone_size: -
cdr3_aa: CASSLDRANTEAFF
cdr3_nt: TGTGCCAGCAGCTTAGATCGAGCGAACACTGAAGCTTTCTTT

v_call: TRBV24-1
cdr3_length: 14
j_call: TRBJ2-5
d_call: TRBD2
clone_size: -
cdr3_aa: CATSDGTSGETQYF
cdr3_nt: TGTGCCACCAGTGATGGGACTAGCGGGGAGACCCAGTACTTC

v_call: TRBV12-3/TRBV12-4
cdr3_length: 13
j_call: TRBJ1-2
d_call: -
clone_size: -
cdr3_aa: CASSFGGGYGYTF
cdr3_nt: TGTGCCAGCAGTTTCGGGGGCGGCTATGGCTACACCTTC

v_call: TRBV12-2
cdr3_length: 11
j_call: TRBJ1-1
d_call: -
clone_size: -
cdr3_aa: CASRPRAEAFF
cdr3_nt: TGTGCAAGTCGCCCCCGGGCTGAAGCTTTCTTT

v_call: TRBV11-3
cdr3_length: 14
j_call: TRBJ1-1
d_call: TRBD1
clone_size: -
cdr3_aa: CASSLAEGATEAFF
cdr3_nt: TGTGCCAGCAGCTTAGCCGAGGGGGCCACTGAAGCTTTCTTT

v_call: TRBV20-1
cdr3_length: 13
j_call: TRBJ2-1
d_call: -
clone_size: few
cdr3_aa: CSARPDSYNEQFF
cdr3_nt: TGCAGTGCTAGACCGGACAGCTACAATGAGCAGTTCTTC

v_call: TRBV28
cdr3_length: 14
j_call: TRBJ2-7
d_call: -
clone_size: -
cdr3_aa: CASSLRQSFYEQYF
cdr3_nt: TGTGCCAGCAGTTTAAGACAGTCGTTCTACGAGCAGTACTTC

v_call: TRBV11-3
cdr3_length: 15
j_call: TRBJ2-3
d_call: -
clone_size: -
cdr3_aa: CASSSDDGYTDTQYF
cdr3_nt: TGTGCCAGCAGCTCAGACGACGGCTACACAGATACGCAGTATTTT

v_call: TRBV2
cdr3_length: 13
j_call: TRBJ2-5
d_call: -
clone_size: -
cdr3_aa: CASGPHSQETQYF
cdr3_nt: TGTGCCAGCGGGCCCCACAGTCAAGAGACCCAGTACTTC

v_call: TRBV11-3
cdr3_length: 13
j_call: TRBJ1-1
d_call: -
clone_size: -
cdr3_aa: CASSFRGTTEAFF
cdr3_nt: TGTGCCAGCAGCTTCAGGGGAACTACTGAAGCTTTCTTT

v_call: TRBV14
cdr3_length: 16
j_call: TRBJ1-1
d_call: -
clone_size: -
cdr3_aa: CASSPYPTEWDPEAFF
cdr3_nt: TGTGCCAGCAGCCCGTACCCGACAGAGTGGGACCCTGAAGCTTTCTTT

v_call: TRBV11-2
cdr3_length: 15
j_call: TRBJ2-3
d_call: -
clone_size: -
cdr3_aa: CASSFLQGRADTQYF
cdr3_nt: TGTGCCAGCAGCTTTCTACAGGGGAGGGCAGATACGCAGTATTTT

v_call: TRBV2
cdr3_length: 17
j_call: TRBJ2-7
d_call: TRBD2
clone_size: once
cdr3_aa: CASSEGLAGPQAYEQYF
cdr3_nt: TGTGCCAGCAGTGAAGGACTAGCGGGTCCTCAGGCCTACGAGCAGTACTTC

v_call: TRBV16
cdr3_length: 16
j_call: TRBJ2-1
d_call: -
clone_size: -
cdr3_aa: CASSQAALSSYNEQFF
cdr3_nt: TGTGCCAGCAGCCAAGCTGCTCTCAGCTCCTACAATGAGCAGTTCTTC

v_call: TRBV5-6
cdr3_length: 14
j_call: TRBJ2-5
d_call: TRBD2
clone_size: -
cdr3_aa: CASSLWGGQETQYF
cdr3_nt: TGTGCCAGCAGCTTGTGGGGGGGGCAAGAGACCCAGTACTTC

v_call: TRBV7-7
cdr3_length: 14
j_call: TRBJ2-1
d_call: -
clone_size: -
cdr3_aa: CASSLALGDNEQFF
cdr3_nt: TGTGCCAGCAGCTTAGCGCTAGGTGACAATGAGCAGTTCTTC